The rows below give T cell receptor beta chains drawn from one sample of a study of T cell responses to AZD1222 COVID-19 vaccine. Clones were sequenced by immunoSEQ multiplex PCR, and TCRdb holds only the in-frame ones, with some missing. Of approximately 190,000 clones listed, approximately 91% are singletons. Source: peripheral blood, taken on day 0 of AZD1222 vaccination. The receptors derive from an adult in good health. The CDR3 runs from the conserved cysteine through the conserved F or W. The D gene is left open where the match is weak. Clone size is given for some rows only: seen once, a few or many times, or a class if the clone is expanded.

d_call: TRBD1; clone_size: few; v_call: TRBV11-2; cdr3_length: 13; j_call: TRBJ1-1; cdr3_nt: TGTGCCAGCAGCTGGGGACAGGGCGCTGAAGCTTTCTTT; cdr3_aa: CASSWGQGAEAFF
d_call: -; clone_size: -; v_call: TRBV6-1; cdr3_length: 16; j_call: TRBJ1-2; cdr3_nt: TGTGCCAGCAGTGAAGAAAGGACAGCCGCTAACTATGGCTACACCTTC; cdr3_aa: CASSEERTAANYGYTF
d_call: -; clone_size: -; v_call: TRBV12-3/TRBV12-4; cdr3_length: 11; j_call: TRBJ1-1; cdr3_nt: TGTGCCAGCAGGCTTACGGGGGTAGCTTTCTTT; cdr3_aa: CASRLTGVAFF
d_call: -; clone_size: -; v_call: TRBV5-1; cdr3_length: 15; j_call: TRBJ1-1; cdr3_nt: TGCGCCAGCAGCCTACTACGGGACATGAACACTGAAGCTTTCTTT; cdr3_aa: CASSLLRDMNTEAFF
d_call: -; clone_size: -; v_call: TRBV29-1; cdr3_length: 13; j_call: TRBJ2-7; cdr3_nt: TGCAGCGTTGAGACGGAGAGACCCTACGAGCAGTACTTC; cdr3_aa: CSVETERPYEQYF
d_call: -; clone_size: once; v_call: TRBV7-2; cdr3_length: 15; j_call: TRBJ2-7; cdr3_nt: TGTGCCAGCAGCCCCTTCCCAGGGAGGACCTACGAGCAGTACTTC; cdr3_aa: CASSPFPGRTYEQYF
d_call: -; clone_size: -; v_call: TRBV9; cdr3_length: 14; j_call: TRBJ1-1; cdr3_nt: TGTGCCAGCAGCTTTAAGCCCGTGGGCACTGAAGCTTTCTTT; cdr3_aa: CASSFKPVGTEAFF
d_call: -; clone_size: -; v_call: TRBV5-1; cdr3_length: 16; j_call: TRBJ2-6; cdr3_nt: TGCGCCAGCAGCCCATTAGACAGCGCTGGGGCCAACGTCCTGACTTTC; cdr3_aa: CASSPLDSAGANVLTF
d_call: -; clone_size: -; v_call: TRBV5-6; cdr3_length: 13; j_call: TRBJ1-1; cdr3_nt: TGTGCCAGCAGCTTGGGCAGGGGCACTGAAGCTTTCTTT; cdr3_aa: CASSLGRGTEAFF
d_call: -; clone_size: -; v_call: TRBV5-1; cdr3_length: 17; j_call: TRBJ2-7; cdr3_nt: TGCGCCAGCAGCTGGGGACTCCCTGGAAACATCTCCTACGAGCAGTACTTC; cdr3_aa: CASSWGLPGNISYEQYF
d_call: TRBD1; clone_size: -; v_call: TRBV19; cdr3_length: 16; j_call: TRBJ1-1; cdr3_nt: TGTGCCAGTAGTATAGCCTCAGGGGGCGCGCTTACTGAAGCTTTCTTT; cdr3_aa: CASSIASGGALTEAFF
d_call: TRBD2; clone_size: -; v_call: TRBV4-1; cdr3_length: 16; j_call: TRBJ2-5; cdr3_nt: TGCGCCAGCAGCCAACAGGGTGGGGGGGGTAAAGAGACCCAGTACTTC; cdr3_aa: CASSQQGGGGKETQYF
d_call: -; clone_size: -; v_call: TRBV19; cdr3_length: 14; j_call: TRBJ1-6; cdr3_nt: TGTGCCAGTAGTATGGGAGGGTTTAATTCACCCCTCCACTTT; cdr3_aa: CASSMGGFNSPLHF
d_call: -; clone_size: -; v_call: TRBV7-9; cdr3_length: 14; j_call: TRBJ2-7; cdr3_nt: TGTGCCAGCAGCCCGCCAACCAGATCCTACGAGCAGTACTTC; cdr3_aa: CASSPPTRSYEQYF
d_call: -; clone_size: -; v_call: TRBV19; cdr3_length: 14; j_call: TRBJ1-1; cdr3_nt: TGTGCCAGTAACTCCAGGACAGAGGACACTGAAGCTTTCTTT; cdr3_aa: CASNSRTEDTEAFF
d_call: -; clone_size: -; v_call: TRBV18; cdr3_length: 11; j_call: TRBJ2-1; cdr3_nt: TGTGCCAGCTCGATAGACAATGAGCAGTTCTTC; cdr3_aa: CASSIDNEQFF
d_call: -; clone_size: few; v_call: TRBV27; cdr3_length: 19; j_call: TRBJ1-4; cdr3_nt: TGTGCCAGCAGTTCGTGGCAGGGGCGGAGGTATGCAACTAATGAAAAACTGTTTTTT; cdr3_aa: CASSSWQGRRYATNEKLFF
d_call: -; clone_size: -; v_call: TRBV6-5; cdr3_length: 15; j_call: TRBJ2-7; cdr3_nt: TGTGCCAGCAGTTACTCATTAGCGGTCTCGTACGAGCAGTACTTC; cdr3_aa: CASSYSLAVSYEQYF
d_call: -; clone_size: -; v_call: TRBV6-2/TRBV6-3; cdr3_length: 19; j_call: TRBJ1-5; cdr3_nt: TGTGCCAGCAGTTCCAGGGGAATTCCGGGACAATATAGCAATCAGCCCCAGCATTTT; cdr3_aa: CASSSRGIPGQYSNQPQHF
d_call: -; clone_size: few; v_call: TRBV18; cdr3_length: 15; j_call: TRBJ2-2; cdr3_nt: TGTGCCAGCTCACCAAAGAGGCAGGACACCGGGGAGCTGTTTTTT; cdr3_aa: CASSPKRQDTGELFF
d_call: -; clone_size: -; v_call: TRBV25-1; cdr3_length: 13; j_call: TRBJ2-7; cdr3_nt: TGTGCCAGCAGTGAGACGGACAGCCACGAGCAGTACTTC; cdr3_aa: CASSETDSHEQYF
d_call: TRBD1; clone_size: once; v_call: TRBV7-6; cdr3_length: 16; j_call: TRBJ1-1; cdr3_nt: TGTGCCAGCAGCTTAGCGATGACAGGGGATCACACTGAAGCTTTCTTT; cdr3_aa: CASSLAMTGDHTEAFF
d_call: TRBD1; clone_size: -; v_call: TRBV3-1/TRBV3-2; cdr3_length: 17; j_call: TRBJ1-5; cdr3_nt: TGTGCCAGCAGCCCATACCCCTTGACAGGGGGCAATCAGCCCCAGCATTTT; cdr3_aa: CASSPYPLTGGNQPQHF
d_call: TRBD1; clone_size: -; v_call: TRBV5-1; cdr3_length: 15; j_call: TRBJ2-2; cdr3_nt: TGCGCCAGCAGCCGGGACAGTTTGGGCACCGGGGAGCTGTTTTTT; cdr3_aa: CASSRDSLGTGELFF
d_call: -; clone_size: -; v_call: TRBV6-2/TRBV6-3; cdr3_length: 15; j_call: TRBJ1-2; cdr3_nt: TGTGCCAGCAGTTACCCAGCGGGAGGGTCGATTGGCTACACCTTC; cdr3_aa: CASSYPAGGSIGYTF
d_call: TRBD1; clone_size: -; v_call: TRBV11-2; cdr3_length: 14; j_call: TRBJ1-2; cdr3_nt: TGTGCCAGCAGCTTTAGTACAGGGGGAACTGGCTACACCTTC; cdr3_aa: CASSFSTGGTGYTF
d_call: -; clone_size: -; v_call: TRBV16; cdr3_length: 13; j_call: TRBJ2-5; cdr3_nt: TGTGCCAGCAGCCAAGTAACGGGGGAGACCCAGTACTTC; cdr3_aa: CASSQVTGETQYF
d_call: -; clone_size: -; v_call: TRBV19; cdr3_length: 15; j_call: TRBJ1-2; cdr3_nt: TGTGCCAGTAGTATCGGGGGAGGGATCAACTATGGCTACACCTTC; cdr3_aa: CASSIGGGINYGYTF
d_call: TRBD1; clone_size: -; v_call: TRBV9; cdr3_length: 14; j_call: TRBJ1-5; cdr3_nt: TGTGCCAGCAGCGCGGACAGGTATAATCAGCCCCAGCATTTT; cdr3_aa: CASSADRYNQPQHF
d_call: -; clone_size: -; v_call: TRBV7-3; cdr3_length: 12; j_call: TRBJ2-2; cdr3_nt: TGTGCCAGCAGCCCGGCCCCCGGGGAGCTGTTTTTT; cdr3_aa: CASSPAPGELFF
d_call: -; clone_size: -; v_call: TRBV7-9; cdr3_length: 19; j_call: TRBJ2-7; cdr3_nt: TGTGCCAGCAGCACACAACCCTCCATCGGAGGGATGAGCTCCTACGAGCAGTACTTC; cdr3_aa: CASSTQPSIGGMSSYEQYF
d_call: -; clone_size: -; v_call: TRBV28; cdr3_length: 15; j_call: TRBJ2-7; cdr3_nt: TGTGCCAGCTCCACGACCGGGACTGGAGTCTACGAGCAGTACTTC; cdr3_aa: CASSTTGTGVYEQYF
d_call: TRBD2; clone_size: -; v_call: TRBV25-1; cdr3_length: 15; j_call: TRBJ2-1; cdr3_nt: TGTGCCAGCGAACATAGCGGGAGCCCATACAATGAGCAGTTCTTC; cdr3_aa: CASEHSGSPYNEQFF
d_call: TRBD1; clone_size: -; v_call: TRBV5-4; cdr3_length: 14; j_call: TRBJ1-4; cdr3_nt: TGTGCCAGCAGCCTTAGACAGGGTAATGAAAAACTGTTTTTT; cdr3_aa: CASSLRQGNEKLFF
d_call: TRBD2; clone_size: once; v_call: TRBV27; cdr3_length: 18; j_call: TRBJ2-1; cdr3_nt: TGTGCCAGCAGTTTACCCCCCCTCTGGCGGGAGGTGCTCGATGAGCAGTTCTTC; cdr3_aa: CASSLPPLWREVLDEQFF
d_call: TRBD2; clone_size: -; v_call: TRBV28; cdr3_length: 14; j_call: TRBJ2-7; cdr3_nt: TGTGCCAGCAGTGCCCTAGCGGGAGGGCACGAGCAGTACTTC; cdr3_aa: CASSALAGGHEQYF
d_call: -; clone_size: -; v_call: TRBV25-1; cdr3_length: 13; j_call: TRBJ2-5; cdr3_nt: TGTGCCAGCAGTAAGGGGCCTCAGGAGACCCAGTACTTC; cdr3_aa: CASSKGPQETQYF
d_call: -; clone_size: -; v_call: TRBV4-3; cdr3_length: 16; j_call: TRBJ1-5; cdr3_nt: TGCGCCAGCAGCCAAGCGGGCGGGGGTGGCAATCAGCCCCAGCATTTT; cdr3_aa: CASSQAGGGGNQPQHF
d_call: TRBD1; clone_size: once; v_call: TRBV3-1/TRBV3-2; cdr3_length: 13; j_call: TRBJ2-7; cdr3_nt: TGTGCCAGCACTAGGCAGGGGGCTAGGGAGCAGTACTTC; cdr3_aa: CASTRQGAREQYF
d_call: -; clone_size: -; v_call: TRBV5-1; cdr3_length: 13; j_call: TRBJ2-1; cdr3_nt: TGCGCCAGCCAGATTGGGGGGGCGCAAGGGCAGTTCTTC; cdr3_aa: CASQIGGAQGQFF
d_call: -; clone_size: -; v_call: TRBV10-3; cdr3_length: 17; j_call: TRBJ1-1; cdr3_nt: TGTGCCATCAGTGCCCTAATACAGGGCCCAGCACCCACTGAAGCTTTCTTT; cdr3_aa: CAISALIQGPAPTEAFF
d_call: TRBD2; clone_size: -; v_call: TRBV5-1; cdr3_length: 16; j_call: TRBJ2-7; cdr3_nt: TGCGCCAGCAGCTTGGAGTCTAGCGGGAGGGACTACGAGCAGTACTTC; cdr3_aa: CASSLESSGRDYEQYF